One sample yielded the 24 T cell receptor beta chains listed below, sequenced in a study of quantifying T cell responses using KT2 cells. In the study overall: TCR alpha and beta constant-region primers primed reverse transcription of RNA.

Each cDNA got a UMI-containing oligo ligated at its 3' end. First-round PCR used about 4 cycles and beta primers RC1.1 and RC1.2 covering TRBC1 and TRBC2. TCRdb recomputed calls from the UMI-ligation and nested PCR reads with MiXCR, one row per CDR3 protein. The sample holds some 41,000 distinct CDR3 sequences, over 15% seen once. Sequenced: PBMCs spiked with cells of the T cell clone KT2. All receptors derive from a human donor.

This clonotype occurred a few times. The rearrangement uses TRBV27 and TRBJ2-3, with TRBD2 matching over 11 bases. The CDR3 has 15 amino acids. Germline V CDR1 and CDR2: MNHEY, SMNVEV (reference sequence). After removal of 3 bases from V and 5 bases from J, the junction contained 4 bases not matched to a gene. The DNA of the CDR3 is TGTGCCAGCAGTTTTAGCGGGGGGGCGAGAGATACGCAGTATTTT. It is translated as CASSFSGGARDTQYF.

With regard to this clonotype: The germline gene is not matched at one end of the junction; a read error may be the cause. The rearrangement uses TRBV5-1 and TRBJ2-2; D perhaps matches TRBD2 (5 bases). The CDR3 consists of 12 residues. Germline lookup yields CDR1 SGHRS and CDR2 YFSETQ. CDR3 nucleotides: TGCGCCAGCAGCTTGGAACTCGGGAAGCTGTTTTTT. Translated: CASSLELGKLFF.

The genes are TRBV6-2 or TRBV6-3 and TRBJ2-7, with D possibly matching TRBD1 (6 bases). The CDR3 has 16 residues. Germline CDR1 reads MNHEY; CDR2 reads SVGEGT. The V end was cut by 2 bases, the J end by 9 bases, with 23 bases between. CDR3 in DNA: TGTGCCAGCAGTTACCCGACAGGTCGGTTTATCTTCGGGCAGTACTTC. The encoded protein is CASSYPTGRFIFGQYF.

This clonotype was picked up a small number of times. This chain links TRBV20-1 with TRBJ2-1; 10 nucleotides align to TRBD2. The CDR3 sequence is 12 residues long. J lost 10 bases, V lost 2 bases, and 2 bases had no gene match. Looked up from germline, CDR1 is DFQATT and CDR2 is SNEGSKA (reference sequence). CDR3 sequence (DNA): TGCAGTGCTAGAAAGACTAGCGGGGAGCAGTTCTTC. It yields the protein CSARKTSGEQFF.

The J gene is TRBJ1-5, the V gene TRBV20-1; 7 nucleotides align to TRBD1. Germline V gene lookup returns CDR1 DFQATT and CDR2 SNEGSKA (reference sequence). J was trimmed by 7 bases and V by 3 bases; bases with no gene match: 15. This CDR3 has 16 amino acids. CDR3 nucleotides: TGCAGTGCTAGTCAGGGGGGGGTATGGGGAAACCAGCCCCAGCATTTT. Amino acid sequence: CSASQGGVWGNQPQHF.

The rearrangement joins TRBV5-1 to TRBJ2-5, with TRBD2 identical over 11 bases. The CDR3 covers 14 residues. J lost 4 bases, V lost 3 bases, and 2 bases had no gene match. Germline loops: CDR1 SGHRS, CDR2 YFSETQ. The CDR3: CASSSTSGRETQYF. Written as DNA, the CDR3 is TGCGCCAGCAGCTCTACTAGCGGGAGAGAGACCCAGTACTTC.

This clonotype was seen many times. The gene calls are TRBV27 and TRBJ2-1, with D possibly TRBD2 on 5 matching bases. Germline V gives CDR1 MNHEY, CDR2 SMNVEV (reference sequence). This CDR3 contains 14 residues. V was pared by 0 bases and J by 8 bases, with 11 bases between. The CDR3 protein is CASSLSIRGDEQFF. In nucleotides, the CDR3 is TGTGCCAGCAGTTTATCAATACGGGGAGATGAGCAGTTCTTC.

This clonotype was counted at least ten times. The CDR3 nucleotides are TGTGCCAGCAGCTTAAGTTTAGTGGTGGGCTACACCTTC. Residues: CASSLSLVVGYTF. The rearrangement links TRBV7-8 to TRBJ1-2; D unclear. V lost 2 bases and J lost 8, with 12 bases in between. The CDR3 length is 13 residues. Germline assignment: CDR1 SGHVS and CDR2 FQNEAQ.

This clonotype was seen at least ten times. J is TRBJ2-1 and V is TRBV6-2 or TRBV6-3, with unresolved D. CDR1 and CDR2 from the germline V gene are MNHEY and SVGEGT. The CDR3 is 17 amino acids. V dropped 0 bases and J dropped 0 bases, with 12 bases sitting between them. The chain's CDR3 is CASSYSIGPSSYNEQFF. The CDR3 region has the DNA TGTGCCAGCAGTTACTCTATCGGGCCGAGCTCCTACAATGAGCAGTTCTTC.

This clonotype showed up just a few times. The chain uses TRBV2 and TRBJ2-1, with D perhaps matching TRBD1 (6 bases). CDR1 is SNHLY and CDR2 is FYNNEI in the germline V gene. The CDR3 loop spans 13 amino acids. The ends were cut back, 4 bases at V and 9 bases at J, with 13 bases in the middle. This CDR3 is CASSVVVGAEQFF. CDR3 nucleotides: TGTGCCAGCAGTGTGGTTGTGGGGGCTGAGCAGTTCTTC.

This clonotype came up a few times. The CDR3 protein is CASRTDTQYF. CDR3 DNA: TGTGCCAGCAGGACAGATACGCAGTATTTT. The V gene is TRBV21-1, the J gene TRBJ2-3. TRBV21-1 is labeled a pseudogene. The CDR3 extends over 10 amino acids.

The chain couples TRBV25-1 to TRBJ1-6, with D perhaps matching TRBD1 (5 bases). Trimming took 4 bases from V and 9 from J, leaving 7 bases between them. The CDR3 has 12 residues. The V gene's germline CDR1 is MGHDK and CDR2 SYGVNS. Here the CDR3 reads CASSGGGSPLHF. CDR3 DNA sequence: TGTGCCAGCAGTGGGGGGGGTTCACCCCTCCACTTT.

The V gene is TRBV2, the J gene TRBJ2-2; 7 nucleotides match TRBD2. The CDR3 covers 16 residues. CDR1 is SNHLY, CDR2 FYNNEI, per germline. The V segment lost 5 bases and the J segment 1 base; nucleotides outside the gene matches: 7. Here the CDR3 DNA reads TGTGCCAGCAGTCCGCGTACTAGCGTGAACACCGGGGAGCTGTTTTTT. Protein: CASSPRTSVNTGELFF.

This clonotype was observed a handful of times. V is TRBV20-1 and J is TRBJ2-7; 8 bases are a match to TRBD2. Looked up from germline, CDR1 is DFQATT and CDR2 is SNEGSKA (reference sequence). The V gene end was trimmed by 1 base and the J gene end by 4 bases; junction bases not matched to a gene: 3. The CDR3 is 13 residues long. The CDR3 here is CSARAGGVYEQYF. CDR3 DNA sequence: TGCAGTGCTAGAGCGGGAGGGGTTTACGAGCAGTACTTC.

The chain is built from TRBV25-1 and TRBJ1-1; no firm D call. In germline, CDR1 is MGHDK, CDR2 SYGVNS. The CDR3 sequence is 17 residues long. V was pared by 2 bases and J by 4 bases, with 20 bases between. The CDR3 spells CASSEQGGGGWATEAFF. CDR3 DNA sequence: TGTGCCAGCAGTGAACAAGGCGGCGGAGGGTGGGCCACTGAAGCTTTCTTT.

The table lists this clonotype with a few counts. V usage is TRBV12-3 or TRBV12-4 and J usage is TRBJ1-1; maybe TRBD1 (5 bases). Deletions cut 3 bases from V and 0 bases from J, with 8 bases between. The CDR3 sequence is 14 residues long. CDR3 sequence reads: CASSFDSLNTEAFF. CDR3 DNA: TGTGCCAGCAGTTTTGACAGTCTGAACACTGAAGCTTTCTTT.

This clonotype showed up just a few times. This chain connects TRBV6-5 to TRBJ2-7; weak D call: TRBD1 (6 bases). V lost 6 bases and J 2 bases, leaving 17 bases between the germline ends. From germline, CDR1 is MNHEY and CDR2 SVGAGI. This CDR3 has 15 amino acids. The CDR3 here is CASSPRQEDPYEQYF. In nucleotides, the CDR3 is TGTGCCAGCAGCCCGAGACAGGAAGACCCCTACGAGCAGTACTTC.

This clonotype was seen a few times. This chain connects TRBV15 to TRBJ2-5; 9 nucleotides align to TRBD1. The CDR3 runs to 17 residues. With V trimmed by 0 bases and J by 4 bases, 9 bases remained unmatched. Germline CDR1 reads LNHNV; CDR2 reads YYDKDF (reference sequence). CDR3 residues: CATSRDRPQGAGETQYF. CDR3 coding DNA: TGTGCCACCAGCAGAGATCGGCCACAGGGGGCGGGAGAGACCCAGTACTTC.

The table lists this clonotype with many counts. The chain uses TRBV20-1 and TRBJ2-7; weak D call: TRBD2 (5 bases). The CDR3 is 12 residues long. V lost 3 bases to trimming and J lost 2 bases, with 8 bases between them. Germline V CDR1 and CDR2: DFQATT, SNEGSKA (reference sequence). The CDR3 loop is CSASLATYEQYF. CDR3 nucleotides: TGCAGTGCTAGTCTAGCTACCTACGAGCAGTACTTC.

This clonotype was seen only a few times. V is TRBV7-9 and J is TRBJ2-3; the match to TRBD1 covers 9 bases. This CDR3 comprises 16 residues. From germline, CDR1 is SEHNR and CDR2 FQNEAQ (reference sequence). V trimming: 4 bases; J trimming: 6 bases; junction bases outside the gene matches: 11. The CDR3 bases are TGTGCCAGCAGCTCCGAAATACAGGGGGCGCGGGATACGCAGTATTTT. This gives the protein CASSSEIQGARDTQYF.

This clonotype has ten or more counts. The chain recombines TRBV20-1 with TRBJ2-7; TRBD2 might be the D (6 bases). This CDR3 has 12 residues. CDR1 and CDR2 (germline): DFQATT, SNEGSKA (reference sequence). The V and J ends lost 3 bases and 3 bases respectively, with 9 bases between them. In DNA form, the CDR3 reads TGCAGTGCTAGGTTGCGGGACTACGAGCAGTACTTC. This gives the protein CSARLRDYEQYF.

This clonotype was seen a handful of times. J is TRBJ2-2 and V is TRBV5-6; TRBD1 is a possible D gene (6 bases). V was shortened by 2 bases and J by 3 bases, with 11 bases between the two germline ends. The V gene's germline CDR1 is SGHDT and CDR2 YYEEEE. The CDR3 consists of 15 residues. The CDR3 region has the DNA TGTGCCAGCAGCTTTGCACAGGGTGACACCGGGGAGCTGTTTTTT. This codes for CASSFAQGDTGELFF.

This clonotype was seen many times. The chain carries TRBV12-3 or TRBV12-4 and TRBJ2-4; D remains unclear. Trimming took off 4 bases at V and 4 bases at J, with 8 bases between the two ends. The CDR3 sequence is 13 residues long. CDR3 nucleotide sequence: TGTGCCAGCAGTTGGTGGTTTAAAAACATTCAGTACTTC. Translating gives CASSWWFKNIQYF.

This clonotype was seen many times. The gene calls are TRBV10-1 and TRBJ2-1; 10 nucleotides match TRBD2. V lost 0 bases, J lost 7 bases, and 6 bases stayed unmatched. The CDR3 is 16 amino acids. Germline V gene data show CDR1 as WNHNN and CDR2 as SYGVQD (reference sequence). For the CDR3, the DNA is TGCGCCAGCAGTGAGTCGGTTAGCGGGAGGAGAAATGAGCAGTTCTTC. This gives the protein CASSESVSGRRNEQFF.